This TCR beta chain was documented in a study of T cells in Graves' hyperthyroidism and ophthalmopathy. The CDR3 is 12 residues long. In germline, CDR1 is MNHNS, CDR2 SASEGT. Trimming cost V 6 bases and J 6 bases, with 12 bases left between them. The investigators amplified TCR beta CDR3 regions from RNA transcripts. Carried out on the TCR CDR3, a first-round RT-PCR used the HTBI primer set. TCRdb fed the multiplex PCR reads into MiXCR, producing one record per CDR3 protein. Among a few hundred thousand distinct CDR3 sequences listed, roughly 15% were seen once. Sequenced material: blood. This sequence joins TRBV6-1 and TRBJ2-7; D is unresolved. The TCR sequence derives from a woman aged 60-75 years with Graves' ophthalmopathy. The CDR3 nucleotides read TGTGCCAGCAGCGCCAGACTTGTCGAGCAGTACTTC. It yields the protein CASSARLVEQYF.